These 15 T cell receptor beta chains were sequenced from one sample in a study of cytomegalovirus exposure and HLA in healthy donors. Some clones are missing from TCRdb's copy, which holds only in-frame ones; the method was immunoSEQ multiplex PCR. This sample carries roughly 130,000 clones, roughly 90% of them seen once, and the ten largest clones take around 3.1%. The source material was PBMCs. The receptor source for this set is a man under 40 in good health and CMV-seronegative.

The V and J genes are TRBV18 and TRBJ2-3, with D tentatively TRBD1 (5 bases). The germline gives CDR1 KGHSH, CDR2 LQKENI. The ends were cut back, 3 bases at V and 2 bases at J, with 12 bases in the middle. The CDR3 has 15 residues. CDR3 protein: CASSPQGRPTDTQYF. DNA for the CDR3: TGTGCCAGCTCACCTCAGGGCAGGCCCACAGATACGCAGTATTTT.

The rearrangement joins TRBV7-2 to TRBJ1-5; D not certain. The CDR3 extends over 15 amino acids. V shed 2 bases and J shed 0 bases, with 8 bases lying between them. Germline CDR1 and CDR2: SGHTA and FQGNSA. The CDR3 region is CASSLFGDSNQPQHF. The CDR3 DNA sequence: TGTGCCAGCAGCTTATTCGGGGATAGCAATCAGCCCCAGCATTTT.

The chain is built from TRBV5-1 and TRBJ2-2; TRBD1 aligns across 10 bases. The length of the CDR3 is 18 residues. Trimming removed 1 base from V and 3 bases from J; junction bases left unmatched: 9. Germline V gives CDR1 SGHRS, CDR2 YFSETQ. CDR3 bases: TGCGCCAGCAGCTTGCCCAAGACAGGGGGCGATGACACCGGGGAGCTGTTTTTT. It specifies CASSLPKTGGDDTGELFF. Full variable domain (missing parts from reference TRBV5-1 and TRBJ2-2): KAGVTQTPRYLIKTRGQQVTLSCSPISGHRSVSWYQQTPGQGLQFLFEYFSETQRNKGNFPGRFSGRQFSNSRSEMNVSTLELGDSALYLCASSLPKTGGDDTGELFFGEGSRLTVL.

The CDR3 protein is CASRQTGTVYGYTF. As DNA, the CDR3 is TGTGCCAGCAGACAAACAGGGACGGTTTATGGCTACACCTTC. The V gene is TRBV28, the J gene TRBJ1-2; maybe TRBD1 (6 bases). The CDR3 extends over 14 amino acids. V shed 6 bases and J shed 5 bases, with 16 bases lying between them. The V gene's germline CDR1 is MDHEN and CDR2 SYDVKM.

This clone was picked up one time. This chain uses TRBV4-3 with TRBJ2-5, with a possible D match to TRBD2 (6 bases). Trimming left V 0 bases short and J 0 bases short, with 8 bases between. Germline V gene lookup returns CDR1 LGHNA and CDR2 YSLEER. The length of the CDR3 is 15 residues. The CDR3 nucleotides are TGCGCCAGCAGCCAAGACAGGGACTACCAAGAGACCCAGTACTTC. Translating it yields CASSQDRDYQETQYF.

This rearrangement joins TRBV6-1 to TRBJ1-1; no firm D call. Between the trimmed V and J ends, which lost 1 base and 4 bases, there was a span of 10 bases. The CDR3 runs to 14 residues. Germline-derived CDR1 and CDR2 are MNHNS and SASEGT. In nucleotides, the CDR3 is TGTGCCAGCAGTGAAGTCCCACGGGGCACTGAAGCTTTCTTT. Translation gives CASSEVPRGTEAFF.

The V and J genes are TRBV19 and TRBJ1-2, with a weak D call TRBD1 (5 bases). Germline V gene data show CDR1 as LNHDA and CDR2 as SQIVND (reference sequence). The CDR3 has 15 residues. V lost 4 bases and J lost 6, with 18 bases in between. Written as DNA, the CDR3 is TGTGCCAGTAGTACGGTAACAGGCCCCTTCGATGGCTACACCTTC. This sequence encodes CASSTVTGPFDGYTF.

The CDR3 sequence is CASSDGLAGLYEQYF. CDR3 nucleotide sequence: TGTGCCAGCAGTGACGGTCTAGCGGGGTTATACGAGCAGTACTTC. The chain employs TRBV2 and TRBJ2-7, with 9 bases that match TRBD2. The CDR3 is made up of 15 amino acids. Germline CDR1 and CDR2: SNHLY and FYNNEI. Trimming at V came to 3 bases and at J to 4 bases, leaving 7 bases not matched to a gene.

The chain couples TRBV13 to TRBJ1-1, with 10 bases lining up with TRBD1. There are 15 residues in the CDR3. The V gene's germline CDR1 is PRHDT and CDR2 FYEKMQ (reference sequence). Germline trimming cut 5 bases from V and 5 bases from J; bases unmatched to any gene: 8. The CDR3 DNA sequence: TGTGCCAGCAGCCACCCTGACAGGGGGCGAACTGAAGCTTTCTTT. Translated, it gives CASSHPDRGRTEAFF. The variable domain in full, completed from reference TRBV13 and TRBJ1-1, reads AAGVIQSPRHLIKEKRETATLKCYPIPRHDTVYWYQQGPGQDPQFLISFYEKMQSDKGSIPDRFSAQQFSDYHSELNMSSLELGDSALYFCASSHPDRGRTEAFFGQGTRLTVV.

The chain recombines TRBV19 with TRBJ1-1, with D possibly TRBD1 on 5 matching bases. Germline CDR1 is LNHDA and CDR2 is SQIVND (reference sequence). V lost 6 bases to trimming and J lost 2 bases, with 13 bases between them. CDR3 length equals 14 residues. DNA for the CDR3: TGTGCCAGTAGAATGACAGTGATTAACACTGAAGCTTTCTTT. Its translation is CASRMTVINTEAFF.

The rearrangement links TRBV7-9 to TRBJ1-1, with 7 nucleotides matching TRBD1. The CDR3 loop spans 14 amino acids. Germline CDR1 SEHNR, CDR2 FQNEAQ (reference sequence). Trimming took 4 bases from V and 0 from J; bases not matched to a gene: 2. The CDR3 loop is CASSSGTVNTEAFF. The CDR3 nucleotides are TGTGCCAGCAGCTCCGGGACAGTGAACACTGAAGCTTTCTTT. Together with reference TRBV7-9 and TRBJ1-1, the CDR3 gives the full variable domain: DTGVSQNPRHKITKRGQNVTFRCDPISEHNRLYWYRQTLGQGPEFLTYFQNEAQLEKSRLLSDRFSAERPKGSFSTLEIQRTEQGDSAMYLCASSSGTVNTEAFFGQGTRLTVV.

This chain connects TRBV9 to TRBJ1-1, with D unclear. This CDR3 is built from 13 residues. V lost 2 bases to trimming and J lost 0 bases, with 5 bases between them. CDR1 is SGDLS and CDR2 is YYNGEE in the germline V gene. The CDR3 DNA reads TGTGCCAGCAGCGTGAGGCTGAACACTGAAGCTTTCTTT. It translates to CASSVRLNTEAFF. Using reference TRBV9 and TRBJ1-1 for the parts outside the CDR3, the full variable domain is DSGVTQTPKHLITATGQRVTLRCSPRSGDLSVYWYQQSLDQGLQFLIQYYNGEERAKGNILERFSAQQFPDLHSELNLSSLELGDSALYFCASSVRLNTEAFFGQGTRLTVV.

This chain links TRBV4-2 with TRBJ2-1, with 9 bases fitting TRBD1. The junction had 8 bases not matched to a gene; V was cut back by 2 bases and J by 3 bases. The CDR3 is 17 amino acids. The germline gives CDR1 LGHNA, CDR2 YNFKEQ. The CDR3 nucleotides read TGTGCCAGCAGCCAACCTTCGGGACAGGGTAACTACAATGAGCAGTTCTTC. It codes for CASSQPSGQGNYNEQFF.

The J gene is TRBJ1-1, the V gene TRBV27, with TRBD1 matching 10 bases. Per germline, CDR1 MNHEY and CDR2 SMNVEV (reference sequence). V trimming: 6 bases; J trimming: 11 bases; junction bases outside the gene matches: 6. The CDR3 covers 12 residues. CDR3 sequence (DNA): TGTGCCAGCAGGGGACAGGGGCTTCGGGCTTTCTTT. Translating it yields CASRGQGLRAFF.

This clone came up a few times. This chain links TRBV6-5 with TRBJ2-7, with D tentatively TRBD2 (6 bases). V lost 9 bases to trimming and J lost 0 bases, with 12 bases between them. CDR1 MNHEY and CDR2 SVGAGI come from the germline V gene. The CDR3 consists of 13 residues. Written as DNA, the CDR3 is TGTGCCAGTAGGAGGGACTTCTCCTACGAGCAGTACTTC. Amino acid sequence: CASRRDFSYEQYF.